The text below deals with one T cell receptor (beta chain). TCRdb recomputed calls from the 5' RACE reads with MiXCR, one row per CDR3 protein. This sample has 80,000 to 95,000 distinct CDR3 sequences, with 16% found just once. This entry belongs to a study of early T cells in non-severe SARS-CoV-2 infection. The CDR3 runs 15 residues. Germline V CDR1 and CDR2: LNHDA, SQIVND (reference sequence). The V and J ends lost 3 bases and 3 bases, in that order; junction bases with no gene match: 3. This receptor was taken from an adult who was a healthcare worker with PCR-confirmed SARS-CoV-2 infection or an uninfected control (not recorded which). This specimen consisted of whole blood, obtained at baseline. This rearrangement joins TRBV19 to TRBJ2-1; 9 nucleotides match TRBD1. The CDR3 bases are TGTGCCAGTAGTATGACGGGACAGGGCTACAATGAGCAGTTCTTC. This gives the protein CASSMTGQGYNEQFF. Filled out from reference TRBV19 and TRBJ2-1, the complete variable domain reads DGGITQSPKYLFRKEGQNVTLSCEQNLNHDAMYWYRQDPGQGLRLIYYSQIVNDFQKGDIAEGYSVSREKKESFPLTVTSAQKNPTAFYLCASSMTGQGYNEQFFGPGTRLTVL.